This TCR beta chain originates from a study of PD-1 blockade in classical Hodgkin lymphoma. Study results and caveats: Patients with a complete response exhibited baseline diversity comparable to newly diagnosed patients.

Only in-frame clones appear in the TCRdb table, and some are missing; sequencing was by immunoSEQ multiplex PCR. This sample carries around 50,000 clones, 75% to 95% of them seen once, and the ten largest clones take roughly 10%. As for this clone: Its antigen is unidentified.

With no exception, relapse followed autologous stem cell transplantation in all patients, and brentuximab vedotin exposure varied. The CDR3 runs 17 residues. CDR1 SGHNT and CDR2 YYREEE come from the germline V gene (reference sequence). V lost 0 bases and J lost 3, with 19 bases in between. This receptor was taken from a human donor with classical Hodgkin lymphoma. This chain connects TRBV5-4 to TRBJ2-7; D not certain. This specimen was peripheral blood mononuclear cells (PBMCs), taken before the second cycle of nivolumab. The CDR3 DNA is TGTGCCAGCAGCTTGGCGGACGGTTCCTATAGACACTACGAGCAGTACTTC. Translating gives CASSLADGSYRHYEQYF. The whole variable domain, remainder taken from reference TRBV5-4 and TRBJ2-7, is ETGVTQSPTHLIKTRGQQVTLRCSSQSGHNTVSWYQQALGQGPQFIFQYYREEENGRGNFPPRFSGLQFPNYSSELNVNALELDDSALYLCASSLADGSYRHYEQYFGPGTRLTVT.